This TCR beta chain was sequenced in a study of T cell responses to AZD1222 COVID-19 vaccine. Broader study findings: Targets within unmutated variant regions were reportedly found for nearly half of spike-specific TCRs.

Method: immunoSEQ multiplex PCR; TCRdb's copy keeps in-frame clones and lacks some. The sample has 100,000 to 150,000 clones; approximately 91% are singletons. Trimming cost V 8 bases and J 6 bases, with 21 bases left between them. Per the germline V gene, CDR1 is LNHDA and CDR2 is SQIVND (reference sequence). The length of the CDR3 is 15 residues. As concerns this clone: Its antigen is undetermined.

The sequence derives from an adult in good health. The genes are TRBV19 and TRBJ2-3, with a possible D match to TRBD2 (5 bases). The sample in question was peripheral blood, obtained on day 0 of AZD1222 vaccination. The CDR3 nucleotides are TGTGCCAGTGCCGTTGTTGCACTAGATTTGGATACGCAGTATTTT. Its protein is CASAVVALDLDTQYF.